This T cell receptor beta chain originates from a study of PD-1 blockade in classical Hodgkin lymphoma (dated by TCRdb to 2020 to 2022). About the investigation overall: Nivolumab dosing was 3 mg/kg intravenously every 2 weeks, continuing until either disease progression or unacceptable toxicity. The study used TCR beta sequencing and CyTOF to define a peripheral blood immune signature of response to PD-1 blockade in classical Hodgkin lymphoma.

General conclusions and limits of the study: Lower diversity was observed in patients in whom nivolumab was started less than 1 year after ASCT, and these patients were excluded from later analyses so that confounding by immune reconstitution would be avoided. Baseline TCR diversity was reported to be lower in newly diagnosed patients than in healthy donors and to be lower still in relapsed/refractory patients. The study was restricted to a single clinical trial cohort, and the causes of repertoire differences, possibly disease activity or prior therapy, were left undefined. Among trial patients, those achieving complete response had baseline diversity similar to that of newly diagnosed patients, while diversity was significantly lower in partial responders and progressors. By C4D1, a significant rise was seen in CD4+ TCR diversity but not in CD8+ TCR diversity (p=0.0027 vs p=0.16), and the rise was most apparent among complete responders (p=0.02).

The Qiagen DNeasy kit was used to extract genomic DNA both from unsorted PBMCs and from the negatively selected CD4+ and CD8+ fractions. TCR beta CDR3 regions were subjected to amplification by immunoSEQ multiplex PCR with primers that anneal to V and J segments. A synthetic immune receptor repertoire was used to minimize amplification bias, and any remaining bias was removed computationally after sequencing. Per the authors' processing: Custom Python scripts were used to quantify repertoire diversity as the Shannon entropy index. The unsorted, CD4+ and CD8+ repertoires were each analyzed separately, with the exception of combined analyses, where CD4+ and CD8+ sequences were merged in silico. A clone counted as expanded when the clone's frequency after treatment rose at least 2-fold relative to C1D1, and clones undetected at baseline were given a pseudocount of 0.5. Clones with 0 or 1 copy at C1D1 were defined as singleton clones, while clones with 2 or more copies were defined as non-singleton clones. Clones expanded in unsorted samples were labelled as CD4+, CD8+ or unknown by matching protein sequences in sorted samples from the same patient. Wilcoxon tests on paired samples were used to test diversity changes from C1D1 to C4D1. In its TCRdb copy, this immuneACCESS table keeps in-frame sequences only and misses some clones. Where compared with another copy, unresolved V genes explain less than half of these, and the others have no known cause. From that table come the V and J calls and clone size; the DNA was used to work out D and trimming. Counted in this sample were tens of thousands of clones; roughly 87% of them appeared once. The ten largest clonotypes hold about 10% of the sample.

Read against the paper, the sample's time point label means: cycle 2 day 1 (C2D1) of nivolumab. All trial patients had relapsed after autologous stem cell transplantation, with cohorts A, B and C differing in prior brentuximab vedotin exposure. The trial cohort comprised some 60 patients with relapsed/refractory classical Hodgkin lymphoma whose best overall responses were complete response, partial response or progressive disease. Trial patients were treated with single-agent nivolumab in the multi-cohort phase II CheckMate 205 trial. An independent review committee assessed best overall response using the 2007 International Working Group response criteria. Trial PBMCs were collected immediately before nivolumab initiation (C1D1) and during therapy at cycle 2 day 1 and cycle 4 day 1. After peripheral blood was drawn into 8 mL Vacutainer Cell Preparation Tubes, PBMCs were isolated by centrifugation and then cryopreserved.

This clone was seen only once. The target of this receptor is not known. Per-nucleotide qualities are absent, and no much larger clonotype sits a single base away. Sequenced material: peripheral blood mononuclear cells (PBMCs), taken before the second cycle of nivolumab. This clonotype was obtained from a human donor with classical Hodgkin lymphoma.

The nucleotide sequence is given as TGCGCCAGCAGCGAGACTAGCGGGAGACTGAACATTCAGTACTTC. This is translated as CASSETSGRLNIQYF. This sequence uses TRBV5-1 and TRBJ2-4; a stretch of 12 junction bases matches TRBD2. The germline V gene specifies SGHRS as CDR1 and YFSETQ as CDR2. From its cysteine to its phenylalanine, the CDR3 spans 15 amino acids. Kept here is only the CDR3 DNA, which spans 45 bases and is read in frame from base 1. The germline V end is reduced by 4 bases and the J end by 7 bases; junction bases left unmatched: 6.